This T cell receptor beta chain was identified during a study of T cells in Graves' hyperthyroidism and ophthalmopathy. For the study at large: The initial diagnosis was the point when peripheral blood was collected, ahead of any treatment. Study-wide findings and caveats: Most thyroid clonotypes that were expanded above 0.001 also turned up in blood.

In the case of this clonotype: What it binds is not known.

Amplified TCR beta CDR3 regions derived from RNA transcripts. The study used the HTBI primer set for a first-round RT-PCR of the TCR CDR3. TCRdb reprocessed the multiplex PCR reads via MiXCR and lists one record per CDR3 protein. The table records 550,000 to 850,000 distinct CDR3 sequences, about 19% of them present only once. Germline CDR1 LGHDT, CDR2 YNNKEL (reference sequence). With V trimmed by 3 bases and J by 2 bases, 7 bases remained unmatched. This CDR3 comprises 16 residues. It was less than 13 ml of fresh peripheral blood that supplied the PBMCs. The J gene is TRBJ2-7, the V gene TRBV3-1, with TRBD2 matching over 10 bases. Sequenced material: blood. This clonotype originated in a woman aged 50 to 65 with Graves' hyperthyroidism that later progressed to Graves' ophthalmopathy. In DNA form, the CDR3 reads TGTGCCAGCAGCCAGATACCGGGACTAGCGACCTACGAGCAGTACTTC. The encoded protein is CASSQIPGLATYEQYF.